This T cell receptor beta chain was observed in a study of blood T cell repertoires in COVID-19. Looking at the study overall: Spain, Italy and the United States supplied samples that represented acute and convalescent COVID-19. Nucleic acid was either cDNA or gDNA, and it came from T cells, B-cell-depleted T cells, or PBMCs.

Study processing details: Amplifying reference gene primers gave estimates of nucleated cell counts. TCRdb keeps only in-frame clones here, not all; method: immunoSEQ multiplex PCR. V and J calls and clone size are those listed in that table; D and trimming were worked out from the DNA. The sample lists 200,000 to 250,000 clones; 86% were seen once. The CDR3 has 11 residues. Germline V gene sequence: CDR1 DFQATT, CDR2 SNEGSKA (reference sequence). This sequence joins TRBV20-1 and TRBJ1-1; D is undetermined. The sample was peripheral blood. This sequence originates from a man older than 75 with acute or convalescent COVID-19. DNA of the CDR3: TGCAGAACAAAAAAGAACACTGAAGCTTTCTTT. Protein product: CRTKKNTEAFF.